These T cell receptor beta chains were read from a single sample in a study of OX40 agonist ivuxolimab in advanced cancers. Some clones are missing from TCRdb's copy, which holds only in-frame ones; the method was immunoSEQ multiplex PCR. The sample shows 67,000 or so clones, about nine tenths of them seen only once. The sample here was CD4+ or CD8+ T cells sorted from blood, taken in a trial of the OX40 agonist ivuxolimab. These receptors originate from an adult with an advanced solid tumor such as melanoma, head and neck, liver or kidney cancer. Each CDR3 is given with its conserved first and last residue. The order of the fields is V gene, J gene, clone size, D gene, CDR3 protein, CDR3 DNA. D genes are given only for firm matches. Only some rows state a clone size, as once, few, many or a class for expanded clones.

v_call: TRBV18
j_call: TRBJ1-5
clone_size: once
d_call: TRBD1
cdr3_aa: CASSPGQGVGQPQHF
cdr3_nt: TGTGCCAGCTCACCCGGACAGGGCGTAGGTCAGCCCCAGCATTTT

v_call: TRBV5-4
j_call: TRBJ1-2
clone_size: NA
d_call: TRBD1
cdr3_aa: CASSSPGQELPYGYTF
cdr3_nt: TGTGCCAGCAGCTCCCCGGGACAGGAGTTACCCTATGGCTACACCTTC

v_call: TRBV10-1
j_call: TRBJ2-1
clone_size: NA
d_call: TRBD2
cdr3_aa: CASQRGKYNEQFF
cdr3_nt: TGCGCCAGCCAGCGGGGGAAGTACAATGAGCAGTTCTTC

v_call: TRBV30
j_call: TRBJ2-4
clone_size: NA
d_call: TRBD1
cdr3_aa: CAWTGTDKNIQYF
cdr3_nt: TGTGCCTGGACCGGGACAGACAAAAACATTCAGTACTTC

v_call: TRBV10-3
j_call: TRBJ2-7
clone_size: NA
d_call: NA
cdr3_aa: CAISDVVRRDEQYF
cdr3_nt: TGTGCCATCAGTGATGTGGTCCGGAGGGACGAGCAGTACTTC

v_call: TRBV2
j_call: TRBJ2-3
clone_size: once
d_call: NA
cdr3_aa: CASRKDGPTDTQYF
cdr3_nt: TGTGCCAGCAGAAAGGACGGACCCACAGATACGCAGTATTTT

v_call: TRBV6-6
j_call: TRBJ1-5
clone_size: NA
d_call: NA
cdr3_aa: CASSSVGLNQPQHF
cdr3_nt: TGTGCCAGCAGTTCCGTGGGACTGAATCAGCCCCAGCATTTT

v_call: TRBV5-6
j_call: TRBJ2-7
clone_size: NA
d_call: TRBD1
cdr3_aa: CASTGQGRYEQYF
cdr3_nt: TGTGCCAGCACCGGACAGGGTAGGTACGAGCAGTACTTC

v_call: TRBV6-5
j_call: TRBJ1-5
clone_size: NA
d_call: NA
cdr3_aa: CASREGSGSQPQHF
cdr3_nt: TGTGCCAGCAGGGAAGGGAGTGGGAGTCAGCCCCAGCATTTT

v_call: TRBV10-3
j_call: TRBJ1-4
clone_size: NA
d_call: NA
cdr3_aa: CAISESIWSEEKLFF
cdr3_nt: TGTGCCATCAGTGAGTCGATCTGGTCGGAGGAAAAACTGTTTTTT

v_call: TRBV7-2
j_call: TRBJ2-1
clone_size: NA
d_call: TRBD2
cdr3_aa: CASSLRRGDVLFF
cdr3_nt: TGTGCCAGCAGCTTAAGGCGGGGGGACGTTTTGTTCTTC

v_call: TRBV2
j_call: TRBJ2-2
clone_size: NA
d_call: TRBD1
cdr3_aa: CASRSPGTGYTGELFF
cdr3_nt: TGTGCCAGCAGAAGTCCCGGGACAGGGTACACCGGGGAGCTGTTTTTT

v_call: TRBV7-9
j_call: TRBJ1-2
clone_size: NA
d_call: NA
cdr3_aa: CASSGGLHNYGYTF
cdr3_nt: TGTGCCAGCAGCGGGGGGCTACACAACTATGGCTACACCTTC

v_call: TRBV5-6
j_call: TRBJ2-5
clone_size: NA
d_call: NA
cdr3_aa: CASSLRTPYQETQYF
cdr3_nt: TGTGCCAGCAGCTTGCGAACCCCGTACCAAGAGACCCAGTACTTC

v_call: TRBV6-6
j_call: TRBJ2-7
clone_size: once
d_call: NA
cdr3_aa: CASSYLRGESEQYF
cdr3_nt: TGTGCCAGCAGTTATCTAAGAGGGGAGAGCGAGCAGTACTTC

v_call: TRBV9
j_call: TRBJ1-1
clone_size: NA
d_call: NA
cdr3_aa: CASSVYDRKNTEAFF
cdr3_nt: TGTGCCAGCAGCGTGTACGACAGAAAGAACACTGAAGCTTTCTTT

v_call: TRBV11-2
j_call: TRBJ2-5
clone_size: NA
d_call: NA
cdr3_aa: CASSLDPGRGGYQETQYF
cdr3_nt: TGTGCCAGCAGCTTAGATCCGGGGCGGGGCGGCTACCAAGAGACCCAGTACTTC

v_call: TRBV7-2
j_call: TRBJ2-1
clone_size: few
d_call: TRBD2
cdr3_aa: CASSLALTSGGAYEQFF
cdr3_nt: TGTGCCAGCAGCTTAGCCCTCACTAGCGGGGGGGCATATGAGCAGTTCTTC

v_call: TRBV4-2
j_call: TRBJ1-4
clone_size: NA
d_call: NA
cdr3_aa: CASSQDPVQGTNEKLFF
cdr3_nt: TGTGCCAGCAGCCAAGATCCCGTCCAGGGGACTAATGAAAAACTGTTTTTT

v_call: TRBV29-1
j_call: TRBJ1-1
clone_size: NA
d_call: NA
cdr3_aa: CSVGSTGNTEAFF
cdr3_nt: TGCAGCGTCGGGTCCACCGGGAACACTGAAGCTTTCTTT

v_call: TRBV11-2
j_call: TRBJ2-5
clone_size: NA
d_call: NA
cdr3_aa: CASSPESPQETQYF
cdr3_nt: TGTGCCAGCAGCCCAGAATCTCCTCAAGAGACCCAGTACTTC

v_call: TRBV2
j_call: TRBJ2-2
clone_size: NA
d_call: NA
cdr3_aa: CASSPGFSGELFF
cdr3_nt: TGTGCCAGCAGCCCAGGGTTTTCCGGGGAGCTGTTTTTT

v_call: TRBV14
j_call: TRBJ2-7
clone_size: NA
d_call: TRBD1
cdr3_aa: CASSRGQGVVPEQYF
cdr3_nt: TGTGCCAGCAGCCGTGGACAGGGGGTTGTCCCCGAGCAGTACTTC

v_call: TRBV27
j_call: TRBJ1-6
clone_size: NA
d_call: NA
cdr3_aa: CASSFSGATNSPLHF
cdr3_nt: TGTGCCAGCAGTTTCTCTGGGGCTACGAATTCACCCCTCCACTTT

v_call: TRBV5-1
j_call: TRBJ2-1
clone_size: NA
d_call: TRBD1
cdr3_aa: CASSLSGKGANEQFF
cdr3_nt: TGCGCCAGCAGCTTATCGGGCAAGGGGGCCAATGAGCAGTTCTTC

v_call: TRBV6-5
j_call: TRBJ1-6
clone_size: NA
d_call: NA
cdr3_aa: CASSYSSSPLHF
cdr3_nt: TGTGCCAGCAGTTACTCGTCCTCACCCCTCCACTTT

v_call: TRBV25-1
j_call: TRBJ1-1
clone_size: NA
d_call: NA
cdr3_aa: CASSEYFGEAFF
cdr3_nt: TGTGCCAGCAGTGAATATTTCGGTGAAGCTTTCTTT

v_call: TRBV30
j_call: TRBJ2-7
clone_size: NA
d_call: NA
cdr3_aa: CAWSPPTGFHEQYF
cdr3_nt: TGTGCCTGGAGCCCCCCTACAGGGTTCCACGAGCAGTACTTC

v_call: TRBV19
j_call: TRBJ1-1
clone_size: NA
d_call: NA
cdr3_aa: CASSFREAGTEAFF
cdr3_nt: TGTGCCAGTAGTTTCAGGGAGGCGGGCACTGAAGCTTTCTTT

v_call: TRBV29-1
j_call: TRBJ1-1
clone_size: NA
d_call: NA
cdr3_aa: CSVDLRGGAFF
cdr3_nt: TGCAGCGTTGATCTAAGGGGGGGGGCTTTCTTT

v_call: TRBV9
j_call: TRBJ2-3
clone_size: NA
d_call: TRBD1
cdr3_aa: CASSRGDRGTDTQYF
cdr3_nt: TGTGCCAGCAGCCGTGGGGACAGGGGCACAGATACGCAGTATTTT

v_call: TRBV6-1
j_call: TRBJ2-7
clone_size: NA
d_call: NA
cdr3_aa: CASSEGTGPYEEYYF
cdr3_nt: TGTGCCAGCAGTGAAGGAACAGGACCCTACGAAGAATATTACTTC

v_call: TRBV6-5
j_call: TRBJ1-4
clone_size: NA
d_call: NA
cdr3_aa: CASSYSTARNEKLFF
cdr3_nt: TGTGCCAGCAGTTACTCGACGGCCAGAAATGAAAAACTGTTTTTT

v_call: TRBV30
j_call: TRBJ1-2
clone_size: NA
d_call: NA
cdr3_aa: CAWSVEESIGRRFGYTF
cdr3_nt: TGTGCCTGGAGTGTAGAAGAGAGTATCGGCCGAAGGTTTGGCTACACCTTC

v_call: TRBV5-8
j_call: TRBJ2-5
clone_size: NA
d_call: NA
cdr3_aa: CASTRKETQYF
cdr3_nt: TGTGCCAGCACCCGTAAAGAGACCCAGTACTTC

v_call: TRBV29-1
j_call: TRBJ1-1
clone_size: NA
d_call: NA
cdr3_aa: CSVEDGGRAFF
cdr3_nt: TGCAGCGTTGAAGATGGGGGACGAGCTTTCTTT

v_call: TRBV5-1
j_call: TRBJ1-6
clone_size: NA
d_call: NA
cdr3_aa: CASSKTVSSYNSPLHF
cdr3_nt: TGCGCCAGCAGCAAGACTGTGAGCTCCTATAATTCACCCCTCCACTTT

v_call: TRBV30
j_call: TRBJ1-1
clone_size: NA
d_call: NA
cdr3_aa: CAWSGSVRSEAFF
cdr3_nt: TGTGCCTGGAGTGGTTCAGTGCGATCTGAAGCTTTCTTT

v_call: TRBV5-1
j_call: TRBJ2-5
clone_size: NA
d_call: NA
cdr3_aa: CASSYRVETQYF
cdr3_nt: TGCGCCAGCAGCTACAGGGTAGAGACCCAGTACTTC

v_call: TRBV30
j_call: TRBJ1-1
clone_size: NA
d_call: NA
cdr3_aa: CAWSVMGDTEAFF
cdr3_nt: TGTGCCTGGAGTGTAATGGGGGACACTGAAGCTTTCTTT

v_call: TRBV5-8
j_call: TRBJ1-3
clone_size: NA
d_call: NA
cdr3_aa: CASSLRNTIYF
cdr3_nt: TGTGCCAGCAGCTTGAGAAACACCATATATTTT

v_call: TRBV19
j_call: TRBJ1-5
clone_size: once
d_call: TRBD1
cdr3_aa: CASTLDRGGNQPQHF
cdr3_nt: TGTGCCAGTACCTTGGACAGGGGTGGCAATCAGCCCCAGCATTTT

v_call: TRBV11-2
j_call: TRBJ2-5
clone_size: NA
d_call: NA
cdr3_aa: CASSLDPSWRGPRETQYF
cdr3_nt: TGTGCCAGCAGCTTAGACCCTAGCTGGCGGGGCCCCCGGGAGACCCAGTACTTC

v_call: TRBV27
j_call: TRBJ2-7
clone_size: NA
d_call: NA
cdr3_aa: CASSFLGPYEQYF
cdr3_nt: TGTGCCAGCAGTTTTCTGGGTCCCTACGAGCAGTACTTC

v_call: TRBV4-2
j_call: TRBJ1-6
clone_size: NA
d_call: NA
cdr3_aa: CASSQEEARYSPLHF
cdr3_nt: TGTGCCAGCAGCCAAGAGGAAGCGCGTTATTCACCCCTCCACTTT

v_call: TRBV7-7
j_call: TRBJ2-7
clone_size: NA
d_call: NA
cdr3_aa: CASSPDTNSYEQYF
cdr3_nt: TGTGCCAGCAGCCCCGACACTAACTCCTACGAGCAGTACTTC

v_call: TRBV6-1
j_call: TRBJ1-2
clone_size: NA
d_call: NA
cdr3_aa: CASSVAGDGYTF
cdr3_nt: TGTGCCAGCAGTGTAGCAGGGGATGGCTACACCTTC

v_call: TRBV5-4
j_call: TRBJ1-2
clone_size: NA
d_call: NA
cdr3_aa: CASSHSGIGLGGYTF
cdr3_nt: TGTGCCAGCAGCCATTCGGGAATCGGCTTGGGAGGCTACACCTTC

v_call: TRBV5-5
j_call: TRBJ1-1
clone_size: NA
d_call: NA
cdr3_aa: CASSSESRRTEAFF
cdr3_nt: TGTGCCAGCAGCTCGGAATCCCGACGCACTGAAGCTTTCTTT

v_call: TRBV27
j_call: TRBJ2-5
clone_size: NA
d_call: NA
cdr3_aa: CASSLRGLVETQYF
cdr3_nt: TGTGCCAGCAGTTTACGGGGTTTGGTAGAGACCCAGTACTTC

v_call: TRBV7-2
j_call: TRBJ1-3
clone_size: NA
d_call: NA
cdr3_aa: CASSTQSGGLGNTIYF
cdr3_nt: TGTGCCAGCAGCACCCAGAGCGGGGGGCTCGGAAACACCATATATTTT

v_call: TRBV2
j_call: TRBJ2-7
clone_size: NA
d_call: NA
cdr3_aa: CASSVSDYEQYF
cdr3_nt: TGTGCCAGCAGTGTATCCGATTACGAGCAGTACTTC

v_call: TRBV30
j_call: TRBJ2-7
clone_size: NA
d_call: NA
cdr3_aa: CAWSSWGSEQYF
cdr3_nt: TGTGCCTGGAGTTCTTGGGGGTCCGAGCAGTACTTC

v_call: TRBV15
j_call: TRBJ2-7
clone_size: NA
d_call: NA
cdr3_aa: CATSSRPVRASSYEQYF
cdr3_nt: TGTGCCACCAGCTCCCGGCCCGTCAGGGCCAGCTCCTACGAGCAGTACTTC

v_call: TRBV7-2
j_call: TRBJ2-7
clone_size: once
d_call: NA
cdr3_aa: CASSLVPGPYEQYF
cdr3_nt: TGTGCCAGCAGCTTAGTACCAGGGCCCTACGAGCAGTACTTC

v_call: TRBV30
j_call: TRBJ1-2
clone_size: NA
d_call: NA
cdr3_aa: CAWSRDRPYGYTF
cdr3_nt: TGTGCCTGGAGTAGGGACCGCCCCTATGGCTACACCTTC

v_call: TRBV5-1
j_call: TRBJ2-5
clone_size: NA
d_call: NA
cdr3_aa: CASSTSGQETQYF
cdr3_nt: TGCGCCAGCAGCACCTCGGGACAAGAGACCCAGTACTTC